These 26 T cell receptor beta chains came from one sample sequenced in a study of shared clonotypes between healthy human individuals. Clones were sequenced by immunoSEQ multiplex PCR, and TCRdb holds only the in-frame ones, with some missing. The top ten hold around 0.21% of the sample, which has about 800,000 clones, approximately 96% seen once. Naive-designated CD8 cells lacked CD45RO, were positively enriched for CCR7, and omitted terminally differentiated effector memory CD45RA+ cells. Material: naive CD8+ T cells sorted from blood. The receptors here all came from a man aged 25 to 40 in good health.

The rearrangement uses TRBV29-1 and TRBJ2-2, with D perhaps being TRBD1 or TRBD2 (5 bases each). The CDR3 length is 14 residues. CDR1 is SQVTM, CDR2 ANQGSEA, per germline. Between the trimmed V and J ends, which lost 4 bases and 5 bases, there was a span of 14 bases. The CDR3 coding sequence is TGCAGCGTTGTGGAGCAGGGACGGACCGGGGAGCTGTTTTTT. The encoded protein is CSVVEQGRTGELFF.

The chain joins TRBV13 to TRBJ1-1; D call uncertain. Germline CDR1 is PRHDT and CDR2 is FYEKMQ (reference sequence). The CDR3 is 16 amino acids. Between the trimmed V and J ends, which lost 5 bases and 1 base, there was a span of 17 bases. The CDR3 region is CASSPTGRTWNTEAFF. CDR3 in DNA: TGTGCCAGCAGCCCCACGGGTCGGACGTGGAACACTGAAGCTTTCTTT.

The chain uses TRBV11-1 and TRBJ2-3, with 8 bases identical to TRBD1. The CDR3 is 16 residues long. CDR1 and CDR2 from the germline V gene are SGHAT and FQDESV (reference sequence). V was pared by 3 bases and J by 5 bases, with 10 bases of the junction left unmatched. The CDR3 reads CASSFPQQGARDTQYF. The DNA of the CDR3 is TGTGCCAGCAGCTTTCCACAGCAGGGGGCTAGAGATACGCAGTATTTT.

The chain carries TRBV14 and TRBJ1-5, with D perhaps TRBD1 (6 bases). CDR1 SGHDN and CDR2 FVKESK come from the germline V gene. V was shortened by 0 bases and J by 0 bases, with 27 bases between the two germline ends. The CDR3 is made up of 22 amino acids. For the CDR3, the DNA is TGTGCCAGCAGCCAAGATTTGCTTCCAGTGGCAGGGGCCCCATATAGCAATCAGCCCCAGCATTTT. Protein: CASSQDLLPVAGAPYSNQPQHF.

This sequence joins TRBV25-1 and TRBJ1-4; 8 bases match TRBD1. The trim removed 4 bases at V and 8 bases at J, leaving 12 bases unmatched. Germline lookup yields CDR1 MGHDK and CDR2 SYGVNS. The CDR3 consists of 16 residues. Here the CDR3 DNA reads TGTGCCAGCAGTGCTTTCTACAGGGGGAGGGGCGAAAAACTGTTTTTT. Encoded protein: CASSAFYRGRGEKLFF.

V gene TRBV11-2 combines with J gene TRBJ2-5; 9 bases match TRBD1. Germline loops: CDR1 SGHAT, CDR2 FQNNGV. There are 15 residues in the CDR3. The V gene end was trimmed by 5 bases and the J gene end by 5 bases; junction bases not matched to a gene: 9. The CDR3 DNA is TGTGCCAGCAGCGACAGCAACAGGGGGCGTGAGACCCAGTACTTC. Translating gives CASSDSNRGRETQYF.

The genes are TRBV2 and TRBJ1-1; a possible D gene is TRBD1 (6 bases). This CDR3 comprises 15 residues. Germline loops: CDR1 SNHLY, CDR2 FYNNEI. The ends were cut back, 0 bases at V and 3 bases at J, with 11 bases in the middle. DNA for the CDR3: TGTGCCAGCAGTGAAGCGCGGGGGGCGGACACTGAAGCTTTCTTT. Amino acids: CASSEARGADTEAFF.

The chain couples TRBV10-3 to TRBJ1-1; no clear D gene. CDR1 ENHRY and CDR2 SYGVKD come from the germline V gene. Trimming removed 0 bases from V and 2 bases from J, with 10 bases in between. The length of the CDR3 is 15 residues. The CDR3 loop is CAISESEGYNTEAFF. CDR3 nucleotides: TGTGCCATCAGTGAGTCGGAAGGTTATAACACTGAAGCTTTCTTT.

The chain has TRBV14 and TRBJ2-1, with D perhaps matching TRBD2 (7 bases). Germline values: CDR1 SGHDN, CDR2 FVKESK. The length of the CDR3 is 16 residues. V lost 3 bases, J lost 2 bases, and 14 bases lay in between. CDR3 DNA sequence: TGTGCCAGCAGCCAGGAACAGGGAGGGGCCTACAATGAGCAGTTCTTC. It encodes CASSQEQGGAYNEQFF. Variable domain in full (rest from reference TRBV14 and TRBJ2-1): EAGVTQFPSHSVIEKGQTVTLRCDPISGHDNLYWYRRVMGKEIKFLLHFVKESKQDESGMPNNRFLAERTGGTYSTLKVQPAELEDSGVYFCASSQEQGGAYNEQFFGPGTRLTVL.

The J gene is TRBJ2-2, the V gene TRBV2; 9 nucleotides agree with TRBD1. Per the germline V gene, CDR1 is SNHLY and CDR2 is FYNNEI. V shed 8 bases and J 4 bases; nucleotides not matched to a gene: 11. CDR3 length: 16 amino acids. The CDR3, as DNA: TGTGCCAGCCGCGGCCCACCGGGACAGGGCACCGGGGAGCTGTTTTTT. Protein: CASRGPPGQGTGELFF.

Details on this clone: Within the sample, other DNA sequences also encode this same CDR3. The chain recombines TRBV4-1 with TRBJ2-7; the D is unclear. The germline gives CDR1 MGHRA, CDR2 YSYEKL. V lost 0 bases and J 3 bases, leaving 9 bases between the germline ends. This CDR3 is 14 amino acids long. CDR3 DNA sequence: TGCGCCAGCAGCCAAGACCTTAATCTCTACGAGCAGTACTTC. Translating gives CASSQDLNLYEQYF.

The chain carries TRBV13 and TRBJ1-1; D might be TRBD1 (5 bases). The germline V gene has CDR1 PRHDT and CDR2 FYEKMQ (reference sequence). This CDR3 comprises 14 residues. V was shortened by 0 bases and J by 3 bases, with 8 bases between the two germline ends. The CDR3 here is CASSLGGPDTEAFF. DNA of the CDR3: TGTGCCAGCAGCTTAGGGGGGCCAGACACTGAAGCTTTCTTT.

The rearrangement links TRBV11-2 to TRBJ2-7; D possibly corresponds to TRBD2 (6 bases). V was clipped by 3 bases and J by 1 base, with 13 bases between them. The germline CDR1 and CDR2 sequences are SGHAT and FQNNGV. The CDR3 totals 15 residues. The CDR3 bases are TGTGCCAGCAGCTTCGGCGGGATCCAATCCTACGAGCAGTACTTC. Protein: CASSFGGIQSYEQYF.

J is TRBJ1-3 and V is TRBV27, with 7 bases identical to TRBD1. V dropped 3 bases and J dropped 0; count of bases not matched to a gene: 2. Germline assignment: CDR1 MNHEY and CDR2 SMNVEV (reference sequence). There are 15 residues in the CDR3. CDR3 region: CASSLGQSSGNTIYF. For the CDR3, the DNA is TGTGCCAGCAGTTTGGGACAGAGCTCTGGAAACACCATATATTTT.

This clone is a singleton in its sample. The chain links TRBV7-9 to TRBJ2-1; 9 bases are a match to TRBD2. The CDR3 covers 16 residues. J lost 4 bases, V lost 3 bases, and 7 bases had no gene match. Germline values: CDR1 SEHNR, CDR2 FQNEAQ (reference sequence). DNA of the CDR3: TGTGCCAGCAGCTTTCGGAGACTAGCGGATTACAATGAGCAGTTCTTC. The encoded protein is CASSFRRLADYNEQFF.

The chain has TRBV5-4 and TRBJ1-3, with D uncertain. CDR3 size: 15 residues. CDR1 SGHNT and CDR2 YYREEE come from the germline V gene (reference sequence). Deletions cut 2 bases from V and 4 bases from J, with 13 bases between. The CDR3 nucleotides are TGTGCCAGCAGCTTCGAGGGTTCCTTCGGAAACACCATATATTTT. Amino acid sequence: CASSFEGSFGNTIYF.

The chain couples TRBV10-3 to TRBJ2-7, with D perhaps given as TRBD1 or TRBD2 (5 bases each). The germline gives CDR1 ENHRY, CDR2 SYGVKD. This CDR3 comprises 18 residues. V shed 10 bases and J shed 3 bases, with 31 bases lying between them. The CDR3 nucleotides are TGTGCCACCCGGAGCCCCGAGCTAGCTGGACAAGAACTCTACGAGCAGTACTTC. It is translated as CATRSPELAGQELYEQYF.

The rearrangement links TRBV7-9 to TRBJ1-4; 7 nucleotides line up with TRBD1. Germline V CDR1 and CDR2: SEHNR, FQNEAQ (reference sequence). This CDR3 is built from 16 residues. Losses at the gene ends were 5 bases for V and 2 bases for J; bases not matched to a gene: 8. The CDR3 is CASSARQGWTNEKLFF. CDR3 in DNA: TGTGCCAGCAGCGCGAGACAGGGATGGACTAATGAAAAACTGTTTTTT.

The chain carries TRBV7-9 and TRBJ2-7, with 7 bases fitting TRBD1. The CDR3 has 15 amino acids. Per germline, CDR1 SEHNR and CDR2 FQNEAQ (reference sequence). V dropped 7 bases and J dropped 3; count of bases not matched to a gene: 12. The CDR3 sequence is CASTKTGTANYEQYF. CDR3 bases: TGTGCCAGCACTAAAACCGGGACAGCGAACTACGAGCAGTACTTC.

The chain carries TRBV29-1 and TRBJ1-2; a weak D match, TRBD1 (6 bases). The V gene lost 2 bases and the J gene lost 6 bases, with 16 bases spanning the gap. CDR3 length equals 14 residues. CDR1 and CDR2 (germline): SQVTM, ANQGSEA. The DNA for the CDR3 is TGCAGCGTTGAAATTCGGGGGGGCGAAAATGGCTACACCTTC. Translating it yields CSVEIRGGENGYTF.

In this sample, this clone turned up once. The chain employs TRBV4-2 and TRBJ2-7, with TRBD2 matching 12 bases. The CDR3 covers 18 residues. Germline V CDR1 and CDR2: LGHNA, YNFKEQ. V trimming: 3 bases; J trimming: 2 bases; junction bases outside the gene matches: 11. The CDR3 spells CASSHRLAGASGAYEQYF. The CDR3 nucleotides are TGTGCCAGCAGCCATAGACTAGCGGGAGCCTCAGGAGCCTACGAGCAGTACTTC.

The chain joins TRBV19 to TRBJ2-5; TRBD1 aligns across 7 bases. Matching the DNA end better, TRBJ2-7 makes the J call doubtful. CDR3 length: 11 amino acids. The V gene's germline CDR1 is LNHDA and CDR2 SQIVND (reference sequence). This chain's CDR3 is CATSGGYEQYF. In nucleotides, the CDR3 is TGTGCCACCTCAGGGGGTTACGAGCAGTACTTC.

V usage is TRBV28 and J usage is TRBJ1-1, with TRBD1 identical over 9 bases. The CDR3 is made up of 17 amino acids. CDR1 and CDR2 (germline): MDHEN, SYDVKM. The V gene end was trimmed by 2 bases and the J gene end by 2 bases; junction bases not matched to a gene: 9. Written as DNA, the CDR3 is TGTGCCAGCAGTTTAATGGGGACAGGGACAAGAAACACTGAAGCTTTCTTT. This translates into CASSLMGTGTRNTEAFF. The full variable domain, with the rest looked up from reference TRBV28 and TRBJ1-1, is DVKVTQSSRYLVKRTGEKVFLECVQDMDHENMFWYRQDPGLGLRLIYFSYDVKMKEKGDIPEGYSVSREKKERFSLILESASTNQTSMYLCASSLMGTGTRNTEAFFGQGTRLTVV.

This clone has only one observation. The chain recombines TRBV7-2 with TRBJ1-5; D is ambiguous. V was clipped by 1 base and J by 0 bases, with 7 bases between them. The CDR3 covers 15 residues. Looked up from germline, CDR1 is SGHTA and CDR2 is FQGNSA. CDR3 region: CASSLVPNSNQPQHF. As DNA, the CDR3 is TGTGCCAGCAGCTTAGTCCCCAATAGCAATCAGCCCCAGCATTTT.

The chain is built from TRBV13 and TRBJ2-3; D gene unclear. Germline CDR1 is PRHDT and CDR2 is FYEKMQ (reference sequence). There are 13 residues in the CDR3. V was clipped by 5 bases and J by 2 bases, with 8 bases between them. The CDR3 here is CASSPRLTDTQYF. The DNA for the CDR3 is TGTGCCAGCAGCCCCCGGCTCACAGATACGCAGTATTTT.

V usage is TRBV5-1 and J usage is TRBJ2-3; D is unresolved. Trimming pared 2 bases from V and 2 bases from J, leaving 9 bases between. The CDR3 spans 14 residues. CDR1 and CDR2 from the germline V gene are SGHRS and YFSETQ. The DNA of the CDR3 is TGCGCCAGCAGCTTCAACACTAACACAGATACGCAGTATTTT. The encoded protein is CASSFNTNTDTQYF.